This T cell receptor beta chain was captured in a study of control samples from healthy donors and cancer patients. The protocol was immunoSEQ multiplex PCR, while the TCRdb copy is restricted to in-frame clones and leaves out a portion. This repertoire shows approximately 170,000 clones, 80% to 95% found once; its top ten account for about 0.64%. This clonotype was obtained from a woman aged 30 to 39 in good health. The sample comprised blood.

The CDR3 DNA is TGTGCCAGCAGCTTAGAGGCTAGCGGGACCTACAATGAGCAGTTCTTC. This codes for CASSLEASGTYNEQFF. This chain joins TRBV13 and TRBJ2-1; 9 bases fit TRBD2. The ends lost 1 base at V and 2 bases at J; junction bases unmatched: 3. Germline lookup yields CDR1 PRHDT and CDR2 FYEKMQ (reference sequence). The CDR3 loop spans 16 amino acids.